These 31 T cell receptor beta chains originate from one sample sequenced in a study of regulatory T cells in long-lasting Graves disease. Time point meaning: persistent/refractory GD, antithyroid drugs over 5 years with positive TRAb. The TCR library used RNA extracted from PBMCs. HTBI primers from iRepertoire and Arm-PCR of CDR3 regions yielded the TCR beta libraries. TCRdb processed the multiplex PCR reads anew with MiXCR; each CDR3 protein has one entry. The sample comprises 300,000 to 500,000 distinct CDR3 sequences, around 20% of which are singletons, and less than 25% rests with the top ten. The sample was peripheral blood mononuclear cells (PBMCs), taken when the disease was refractory, from a patient treated with antithyroid drugs. The receptors derive from a female donor with Graves disease.

This chain links TRBV25-1 with TRBJ1-4; D might be TRBD1 (6 bases). Trimming left V 2 bases short and J 8 bases short, with 21 bases between. The length of the CDR3 is 17 residues. Per the germline V gene, CDR1 is MGHDK and CDR2 is SYGVNS. CDR3 coding DNA: TGTGCCAGCAGTGAACGGGCTTCCGGGACCAGGGGCGAAAAACTGTTTTTT. Its translation is CASSERASGTRGEKLFF.

V usage is TRBV18 and J usage is TRBJ2-1; 10 nucleotides match TRBD2. CDR3 length equals 17 residues. With V trimmed by 3 bases and J by 0 bases, 5 bases remained unmatched. The germline gives CDR1 KGHSH, CDR2 LQKENI. The CDR3 region is CASSPIGLADSYNEQFF. The CDR3 bases are TGTGCCAGCTCACCCATTGGACTAGCGGACTCCTACAATGAGCAGTTCTTC.

CDR3 bases: TGTGCCAGTAGTATGGCGGGAGCCTCCTACGAGCAGTACTTC. Translated, it gives CASSMAGASYEQYF. The chain couples TRBV19 to TRBJ2-7; TRBD2 agrees at 7 bases. CDR3 length: 14 amino acids. The ends lost 3 bases at V and 0 bases at J; junction bases unmatched: 2. In germline, CDR1 is LNHDA, CDR2 SQIVND (reference sequence).

There are a few counts of this clonotype. J is TRBJ2-7 and V is TRBV5-8; D uncertain. CDR3 length equals 15 residues. V lost 0 bases and J 0 bases, leaving 10 bases between the germline ends. Germline V gene lookup returns CDR1 SGHTS and CDR2 YDEGEE. Written as DNA, the CDR3 is TGTGCCAGCAGCTTGGGCGGAGACTTCTCCTACGAGCAGTACTTC. Protein sequence: CASSLGGDFSYEQYF. Filled out from reference TRBV5-8 and TRBJ2-7, the complete variable domain reads EAGVTQSPTHLIKTRGQQATLRCSPISGHTSVYWYQQALGLGLQFLLWYDEGEERNRGNFPPRFSGRQFPNYSSELNVNALELEDSALYLCASSLGGDFSYEQYFGPGTRLTVT.

The chain uses TRBV7-2 and TRBJ1-1, with D perhaps TRBD1 (5 bases). This CDR3 has 14 amino acids. V lost 5 bases to trimming and J lost 6 bases, with 16 bases between them. Germline CDR1 SGHTA, CDR2 FQGNSA. CDR3 nucleotide sequence: TGTGCCAGCAGCCTAGGGAGGGTGGGGGCTGAAGCTTTCTTT. It yields the protein CASSLGRVGAEAFF.

This clonotype was counted only a few times. The chain carries TRBV20-1 and TRBJ2-7; 7 bases map to TRBD2. CDR1 DFQATT and CDR2 SNEGSKA come from the germline V gene (reference sequence). The V segment lost 4 bases and the J segment 3 bases; nucleotides outside the gene matches: 6. The CDR3 length is 13 residues. The CDR3: CSAISGEDYEQYF. CDR3 bases: TGCAGTGCTATAAGCGGGGAGGACTACGAGCAGTACTTC.

The rearrangement links TRBV27 to TRBJ1-5; possibly TRBD1 for D (5 bases). The germline V gene has CDR1 MNHEY and CDR2 SMNVEV (reference sequence). Trimming pared 7 bases from V and 6 bases from J, leaving 13 bases between. The CDR3 runs 13 residues. The CDR3 region has the DNA TGTGCCAGCATGGACGGGGGAGGTCAGCCCCAGCATTTT. This gives the protein CASMDGGGQPQHF.

This chain connects TRBV4-3 to TRBJ2-7, with D perhaps TRBD2 (7 bases). V lost 1 base and J lost 2, with 12 bases in between. The CDR3 contains 15 residues. Germline V lookup: CDR1 LGHNA, CDR2 YSLEER. CDR3 residues: CASSQAGGTTYEQYF. DNA for the CDR3: TGCGCCAGCAGCCAAGCCGGGGGGACAACCTACGAGCAGTACTTC.

This clonotype was found many times. V gene TRBV5-1 combines with J gene TRBJ1-2; D perhaps matches TRBD1 (5 bases). Germline V gene sequence: CDR1 SGHRS, CDR2 YFSETQ. The CDR3 contains 15 residues. Trimming removed 1 base at V and 0 bases at J, with 10 bases between. CDR3 protein: CASSLISGTNYGYTF. CDR3 DNA: TGCGCCAGCAGCTTGATTTCAGGGACTAACTATGGCTACACCTTC.

This sequence joins TRBV20-1 and TRBJ2-4, with TRBD2 identical over 8 bases. V lost 6 bases, J lost 0 bases, and 16 bases stayed unmatched. The CDR3 runs to 18 residues. The V gene's germline CDR1 is DFQATT and CDR2 SNEGSKA (reference sequence). CDR3 sequence reads: CSAPGSGGFRSAKNIQYF. The CDR3 DNA reads as TGCAGTGCCCCCGGAAGCGGGGGATTCCGGTCAGCCAAAAACATTCAGTACTTC.

The CDR3 nucleotides are TGTGCCAGCAGCTTGTATCCCGCAGGGATGAACACTGAAGCTTTCTTT. Translation: CASSLYPAGMNTEAFF. The V call is TRBV5-6, the J call TRBJ1-1, with a weak D call TRBD1 (5 bases). Trimming removed 1 base from V and 0 bases from J, with 13 bases in between. Germline CDR1 and CDR2: SGHDT and YYEEEE. This CDR3 has 16 residues.

The chain employs TRBV20-1 and TRBJ2-3; tentatively, D is TRBD2 (5 bases). Between the trimmed V and J ends, which lost 3 bases and 5 bases, there was a span of 12 bases. The CDR3 runs to 13 residues. CDR1 and CDR2 (germline): DFQATT, SNEGSKA (reference sequence). The CDR3 bases are TGCAGTGCTAGGAAGGGCGGAGGAGATACGCAGTATTTT. Its translation is CSARKGGGDTQYF.

In this sample, this clonotype turned up a few times. The chain carries TRBV29-1 and TRBJ2-2; no clear D. CDR1 SQVTM and CDR2 ANQGSEA come from the germline V gene. The CDR3 sequence is 14 residues long. The V and J ends lost 5 bases and 0 bases respectively, with 10 bases between them. The CDR3 sequence: CSVPRGPNTGELFF. The CDR3 nucleotides read TGCAGCGTTCCACGAGGACCGAACACCGGGGAGCTGTTTTTT.

The V call is TRBV6-2 or TRBV6-3, the J call TRBJ1-5; possible D gene TRBD1, 6 bases. Looked up from germline, CDR1 is MNHEY and CDR2 is SVGEGT. With 4 bases removed from V and 11 bases from J, the gap between germline ends came to 27 bases. This CDR3 is built from 17 residues. The CDR3 loop is CASSSPLGRTDSKSQHF. The CDR3 bases are TGTGCCAGCAGTTCGCCGCTCGGAAGGACAGACAGTAAGTCCCAGCATTTT.

This clonotype was detected only a few times. This chain connects TRBV12-3 or TRBV12-4 to TRBJ1-6; weak D call: TRBD1 (5 bases). V lost 6 bases and J 5 bases, leaving 11 bases between the germline ends. The CDR3 contains 14 residues. In nucleotides, the CDR3 is TGTGCCAGCAGGCTCGGGACGGATAATTCACCCCTCCACTTT. Translating it yields CASRLGTDNSPLHF.

The chain couples TRBV3-1 to TRBJ2-7; D is perhaps TRBD2 (5 bases). Trimming removed 0 bases at V and 3 bases at J, with 12 bases between. CDR1 and CDR2 from the germline V gene are LGHDT and YNNKEL (reference sequence). The CDR3 covers 15 residues. Written as DNA, the CDR3 is TGTGCCAGCAGCCAAGAGCGGAGACGGGACTACGAGCAGTACTTC. It translates to CASSQERRRDYEQYF.

This clonotype was seen only a few times. The V gene is TRBV3-1, the J gene TRBJ2-2; the match to TRBD2 covers 7 bases. J gave up 5 bases and V 4 bases, and 4 bases lay outside the gene matches. The germline V gene encodes CDR1 LGHDT and CDR2 YNNKEL (reference sequence). The CDR3 extends over 14 amino acids. The DNA for the CDR3 is TGTGCCAGCAGCCCTGGGACTAAAACCGGGGAGCTGTTTTTT. Translation: CASSPGTKTGELFF.

This clonotype was seen many times. The V call is TRBV2, the J call TRBJ1-1; possible D gene TRBD1, 6 bases. The CDR3 length is 14 residues. The ends were cut back, 7 bases at V and 1 base at J, with 13 bases in the middle. Germline CDR1 and CDR2: SNHLY and FYNNEI. The CDR3 spells CASTKRGENTEAFF. The CDR3 coding sequence is TGTGCCAGCACCAAGAGGGGGGAGAACACTGAAGCTTTCTTT.

The J gene is TRBJ2-2, the V gene TRBV11-2; tentatively, D is TRBD1 or TRBD2 (6 bases each). The CDR3 runs to 16 residues. Germline V gene data show CDR1 as SGHAT and CDR2 as FQNNGV. The V end was cut by 8 bases, the J end by 2 bases, with 18 bases between. The CDR3 region is CASGPGASLNTGELFF. CDR3 bases: TGTGCCAGCGGACCGGGGGCCTCTCTTAACACCGGGGAGCTGTTTTTT.

V and J are TRBV20-1 and TRBJ2-7; D is possibly TRBD1 or TRBD2 (6 bases each). The CDR3 covers 14 residues. Germline CDR1 DFQATT, CDR2 SNEGSKA (reference sequence). Trimming removed 1 base at V and 4 bases at J, with 14 bases between. DNA for the CDR3: TGCAGTGCTAGAGCCGCGGGACAAGCTTACGAGCAGTACTTC. Translation gives CSARAAGQAYEQYF.

This clonotype was detected many times. The chain has TRBV2 and TRBJ1-5, with D possibly matching TRBD1 (5 bases). The V gene's germline CDR1 is SNHLY and CDR2 FYNNEI. The V end was cut by 3 bases, the J end by 5 bases, with 11 bases between. This CDR3 region has 14 residues. The CDR3 bases are TGTGCCAGCAGTGACTGGGGGGTAGATCAGCCCCAGCATTTT. It encodes CASSDWGVDQPQHF.

This clonotype was seen ten or more times. The J gene is TRBJ1-1, the V gene TRBV3-1; no definite D call. The length of the CDR3 is 13 residues. CDR1 and CDR2 (germline): LGHDT, YNNKEL (reference sequence). Trimming took off 1 base at V and 0 bases at J, with 3 bases between the two ends. The CDR3 sequence: CASSQVMNTEAFF. CDR3 nucleotide sequence: TGTGCCAGCAGCCAAGTGATGAACACTGAAGCTTTCTTT.

This clonotype turned up a few times. V and J are TRBV25-1 and TRBJ2-7; 7 nucleotides match TRBD2. Germline V lookup: CDR1 MGHDK, CDR2 SYGVNS. The CDR3 has 13 residues. V dropped 5 bases and J dropped 8; count of bases not matched to a gene: 9. CDR3 coding DNA: TGTGCCAGCAGTCCCTCAGCGGGGTTCCAGCAGTACTTC. This codes for CASSPSAGFQQYF.

The rearrangement uses TRBV6-1 and TRBJ2-7; TRBD2 matches 9 bases. The CDR3 contains 14 residues. Germline trimming cut 9 bases from V and 5 bases from J; bases unmatched to any gene: 11. Germline CDR1 and CDR2: MNHNS and SASEGT. The CDR3 loop reads CASKESGRYDEQYF. Here the CDR3 DNA reads TGTGCCAGTAAGGAGAGCGGGAGGTACGACGAGCAGTACTTC.

In this sample, this clonotype turned up many times. The chain couples TRBV28 to TRBJ1-1; D ambiguous. From germline, CDR1 is MDHEN and CDR2 SYDVKM. Between the trimmed V and J ends, which lost 6 bases and 0 bases, there was a span of 5 bases. The CDR3 sequence is 12 residues long. This chain's CDR3 is CASRRVNTEAFF. As DNA, the CDR3 is TGTGCCAGCAGAAGGGTGAACACTGAAGCTTTCTTT.

This clonotype has at least ten counts. The genes are TRBV2 and TRBJ2-7; the D is unclear. Germline V gene data show CDR1 as SNHLY and CDR2 as FYNNEI. This CDR3 comprises 11 residues. V lost 11 bases to trimming and J lost 4 bases, with 12 bases between them. CDR3: CAYKMMYEQYF. The CDR3 DNA reads TGTGCCTACAAGATGATGTACGAGCAGTACTTC.

This clonotype came up a few times. This chain links TRBV29-1 with TRBJ2-7; the D call may be TRBD1 or TRBD2 (5 bases each). Trimming took off 0 bases at V and 3 bases at J, with 9 bases between the two ends. CDR1 is SQVTM and CDR2 is ANQGSEA in the germline V gene. This CDR3 spans 13 amino acids. The CDR3 bases are TGCAGCGTTGAAGATCGGGACGGCTACGAGCAGTACTTC. Translation: CSVEDRDGYEQYF.

The chain joins TRBV19 to TRBJ1-5; 8 nucleotides line up with TRBD1. Looked up from germline, CDR1 is LNHDA and CDR2 is SQIVND (reference sequence). The V and J ends lost 6 bases and 4 bases, in that order; junction bases with no gene match: 14. The CDR3 is 17 amino acids. CDR3 sequence reads: CASSPLRLDRGNQPQHF. CDR3 nucleotides: TGTGCCAGTAGCCCCCTCAGACTCGACAGGGGAAATCAGCCCCAGCATTTT.

In this sample, this clonotype turned up many times. The chain couples TRBV2 to TRBJ2-7; D gene uncertain. Germline CDR1 is SNHLY and CDR2 is FYNNEI. The CDR3 contains 14 residues. Trimming cost V 2 bases and J 0 bases, with 8 bases left between them. The CDR3 nucleotides read TGTGCCAGCAGTGAACTTGCGTACTCCTACGAGCAGTACTTC. Its protein product is CASSELAYSYEQYF.

The genes are TRBV12-5 and TRBJ2-2; TRBD2 matches at 7 bases. With V trimmed by 5 bases and J by 7 bases, 16 bases remained unmatched. CDR1 and CDR2 (germline): LGHNT, FRNRAP. The CDR3 has 17 residues. The DNA for the CDR3 is TGTGCTAGTGGTGCCCATTTCCGGGACTACCGAGACGGGGAGCTGTTTTTT. Translation gives CASGAHFRDYRDGELFF.

V is TRBV7-6 and J is TRBJ2-2, with D perhaps matching TRBD1 or TRBD2 (7 bases each). The CDR3 is made up of 16 amino acids. Trimming took off 5 bases at V and 5 bases at J, with 18 bases between the two ends. From germline, CDR1 is SGHVS and CDR2 FNYEAQ. The CDR3 nucleotides are TGTGCCAGCAGCCAGAGGGGGCGGGAGAGTACCGGGGAGCTGTTTTTT. Amino acid sequence: CASSQRGRESTGELFF. Combining the CDR3 with reference TRBV7-6 and TRBJ2-2 gives the whole variable domain GAGVSQSPRYKVTKRGQDVALRCDPISGHVSLYWYRQALGQGPEFLTYFNYEAQQDKSGLPNDRFSAERPEGSISTLTIQRTEQRDSAMYRCASSQRGRESTGELFFGEGSRLTVL.